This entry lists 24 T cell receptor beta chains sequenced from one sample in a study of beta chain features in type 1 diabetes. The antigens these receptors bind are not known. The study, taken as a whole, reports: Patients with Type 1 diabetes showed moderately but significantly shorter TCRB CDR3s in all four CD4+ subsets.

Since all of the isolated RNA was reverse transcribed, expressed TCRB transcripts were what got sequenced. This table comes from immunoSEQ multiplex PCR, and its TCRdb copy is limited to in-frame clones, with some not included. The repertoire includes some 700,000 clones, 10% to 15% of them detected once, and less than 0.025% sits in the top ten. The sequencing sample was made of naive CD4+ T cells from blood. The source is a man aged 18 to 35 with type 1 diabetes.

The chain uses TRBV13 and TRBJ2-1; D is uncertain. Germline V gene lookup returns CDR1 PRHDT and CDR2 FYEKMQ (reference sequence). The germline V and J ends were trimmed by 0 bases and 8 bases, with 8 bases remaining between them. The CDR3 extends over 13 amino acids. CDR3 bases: TGTGCCAGCAGCTTAGGGAGGCCGGATGAGCAGTTCTTC. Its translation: CASSLGRPDEQFF.

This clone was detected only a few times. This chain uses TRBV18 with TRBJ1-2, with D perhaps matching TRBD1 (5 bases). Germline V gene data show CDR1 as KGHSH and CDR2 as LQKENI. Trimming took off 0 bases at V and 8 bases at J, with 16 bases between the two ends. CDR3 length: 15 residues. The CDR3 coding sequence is TGTGCCAGCTCACCACCGGGACTCCCGCCATCCGGCTACACCTTC. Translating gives CASSPPGLPPSGYTF. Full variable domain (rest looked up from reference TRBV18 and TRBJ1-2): NAGVMQNPRHLVRRRGQEARLRCSPMKGHSHVYWYRQLPEEGLKFMVYLQKENIIDESGMPKERFSAEFPKEGPSILRIQQVVRGDSAAYFCASSPPGLPPSGYTFGSGTRLTVV.

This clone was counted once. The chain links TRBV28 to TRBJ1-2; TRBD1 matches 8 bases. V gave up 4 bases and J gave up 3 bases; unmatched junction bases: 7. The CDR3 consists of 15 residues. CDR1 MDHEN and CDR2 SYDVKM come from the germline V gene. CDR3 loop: CASSSRAGGDYGYTF. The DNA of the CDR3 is TGTGCCAGCAGTTCCCGGGCAGGGGGCGACTATGGCTACACCTTC.

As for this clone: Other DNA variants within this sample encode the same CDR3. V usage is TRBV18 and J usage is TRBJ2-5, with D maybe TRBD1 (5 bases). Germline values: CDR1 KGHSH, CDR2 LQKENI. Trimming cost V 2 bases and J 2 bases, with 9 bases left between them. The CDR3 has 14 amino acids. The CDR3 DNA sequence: TGTGCCAGCTCACCAAGGGGTCGGCAAGAGACCCAGTACTTC. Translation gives CASSPRGRQETQYF.

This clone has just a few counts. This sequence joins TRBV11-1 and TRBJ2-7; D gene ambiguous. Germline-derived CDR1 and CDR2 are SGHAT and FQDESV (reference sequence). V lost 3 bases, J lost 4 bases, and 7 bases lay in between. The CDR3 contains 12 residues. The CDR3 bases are TGTGCCAGCAGCTTGGAGACGTACGAGCAGTACTTC. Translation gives CASSLETYEQYF.

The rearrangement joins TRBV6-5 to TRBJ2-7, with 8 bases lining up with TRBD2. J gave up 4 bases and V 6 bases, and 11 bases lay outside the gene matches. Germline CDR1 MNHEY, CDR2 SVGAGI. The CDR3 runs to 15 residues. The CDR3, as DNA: TGTGCCAGCAGCCGAGCGGCTAGCGGGTTGTACGAGCAGTACTTC. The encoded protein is CASSRAASGLYEQYF.

This CDR3 reads CASGLATDSANTGELFF. CDR3 sequence (DNA): TGTGCTAGTGGTTTGGCCACGGACAGTGCGAACACCGGGGAGCTGTTTTTT. V is TRBV12-5 and J is TRBJ2-2; D is perhaps TRBD1 (6 bases). Germline CDR1 is LGHNT and CDR2 is FRNRAP. This CDR3 contains 17 residues. V was shortened by 1 base and J by 0 bases, with 12 bases between the two germline ends.

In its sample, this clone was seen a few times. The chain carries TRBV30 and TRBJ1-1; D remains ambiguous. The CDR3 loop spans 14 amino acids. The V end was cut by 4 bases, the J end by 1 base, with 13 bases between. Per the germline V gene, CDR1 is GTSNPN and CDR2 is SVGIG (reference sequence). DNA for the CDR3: TGTGCCTGGACCGCGGGCCCCTGGAACACTGAAGCTTTCTTT. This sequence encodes CAWTAGPWNTEAFF.

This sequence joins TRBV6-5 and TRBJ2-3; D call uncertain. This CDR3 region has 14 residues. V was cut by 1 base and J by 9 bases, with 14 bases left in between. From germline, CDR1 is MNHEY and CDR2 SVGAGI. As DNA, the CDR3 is TGTGCCAGCAGTTACTTGGCGGAAGTTGGGACGCAGTATTTT. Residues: CASSYLAEVGTQYF.

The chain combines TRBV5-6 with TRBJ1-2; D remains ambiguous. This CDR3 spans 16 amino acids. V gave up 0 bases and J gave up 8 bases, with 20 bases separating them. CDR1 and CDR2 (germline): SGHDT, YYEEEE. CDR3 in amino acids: CASSLEAFSGGKGYTF. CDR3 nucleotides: TGTGCCAGCAGCTTGGAGGCGTTTTCGGGTGGAAAGGGCTACACCTTC. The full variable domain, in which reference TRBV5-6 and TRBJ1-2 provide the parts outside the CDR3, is DAGVTQSPTHLIKTRGQQVTLRCSPKSGHDTVSWYQQALGQGPQFIFQYYEEEERQRGNFPDRFSGHQFPNYSSELNVNALLLGDSALYLCASSLEAFSGGKGYTFGSGTRLTVV.

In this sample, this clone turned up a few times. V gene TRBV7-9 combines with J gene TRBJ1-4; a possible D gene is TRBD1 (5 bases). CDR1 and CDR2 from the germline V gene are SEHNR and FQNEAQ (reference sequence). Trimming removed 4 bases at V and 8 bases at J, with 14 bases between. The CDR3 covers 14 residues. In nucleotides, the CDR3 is TGTGCCAGCAGCTCCGCCCAGGGTGGAGAAAAACTGTTTTTT. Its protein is CASSSAQGGEKLFF.

CDR3 amino acids: CASSTRGTNTEAFF. The CDR3 nucleotides are TGTGCCAGCAGCACACGAGGGACGAACACTGAAGCTTTCTTT. V is TRBV9 and J is TRBJ1-1; weak D call: TRBD1 (5 bases). In germline, CDR1 is SGDLS, CDR2 YYNGEE. This CDR3 spans 14 amino acids. V dropped 4 bases and J dropped 1 base, with 11 bases sitting between them.

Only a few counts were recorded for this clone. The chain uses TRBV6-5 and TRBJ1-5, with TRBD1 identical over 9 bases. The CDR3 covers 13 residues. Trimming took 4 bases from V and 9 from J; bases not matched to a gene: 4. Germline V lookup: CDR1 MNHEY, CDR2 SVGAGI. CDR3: CASSSDRGTPQHF. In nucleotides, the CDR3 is TGTGCCAGCAGTTCTGACAGGGGGACGCCCCAGCATTTT.

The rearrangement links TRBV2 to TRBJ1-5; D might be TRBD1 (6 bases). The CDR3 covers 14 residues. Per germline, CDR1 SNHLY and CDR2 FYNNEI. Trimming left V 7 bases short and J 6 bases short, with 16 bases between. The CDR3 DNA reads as TGTGCCAGCACGGAGGACAGTATCAGTCAGCCCCAGCATTTT. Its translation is CASTEDSISQPQHF.

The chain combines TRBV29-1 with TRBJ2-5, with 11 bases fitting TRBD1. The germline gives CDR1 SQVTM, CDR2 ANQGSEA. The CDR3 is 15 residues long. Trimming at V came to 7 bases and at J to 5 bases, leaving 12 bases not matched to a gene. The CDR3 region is CSAEGTGGGVETQYF. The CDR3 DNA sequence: TGCAGCGCCGAGGGGACAGGGGGAGGGGTGGAGACCCAGTACTTC.

The DNA of the CDR3 is TGTGCCAGCAGCCGCAGGGAGACGGACACCATATATTTT. Its protein product is CASSRRETDTIYF. The rearrangement uses TRBV7-9 and TRBJ1-3; possible D gene TRBD1, 5 bases. The CDR3 covers 13 residues. The V and J ends lost 5 bases and 8 bases respectively, with 13 bases between them. CDR1 is SEHNR, CDR2 FQNEAQ, per germline (reference sequence).

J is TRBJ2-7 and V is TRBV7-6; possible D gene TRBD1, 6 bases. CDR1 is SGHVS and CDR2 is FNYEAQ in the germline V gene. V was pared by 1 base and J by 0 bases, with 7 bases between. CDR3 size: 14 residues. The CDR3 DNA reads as TGTGCCAGCAGCTTAGGACAGGCCTCCTACGAGCAGTACTTC. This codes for CASSLGQASYEQYF.

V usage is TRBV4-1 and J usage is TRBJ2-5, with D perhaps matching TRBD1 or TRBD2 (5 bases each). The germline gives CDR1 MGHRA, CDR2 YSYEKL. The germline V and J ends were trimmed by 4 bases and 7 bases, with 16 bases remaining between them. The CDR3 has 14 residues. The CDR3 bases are TGCGCCAGCAGCCCCGGCGACCTCGGGACGACCCAGTACTTC. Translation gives CASSPGDLGTTQYF.

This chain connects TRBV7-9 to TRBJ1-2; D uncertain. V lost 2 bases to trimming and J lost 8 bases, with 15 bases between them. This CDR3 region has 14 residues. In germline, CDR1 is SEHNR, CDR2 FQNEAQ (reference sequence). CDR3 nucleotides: TGTGCCAGCAGCTTACCCACCCCGGCGTACGGCTACACCTTC. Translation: CASSLPTPAYGYTF.

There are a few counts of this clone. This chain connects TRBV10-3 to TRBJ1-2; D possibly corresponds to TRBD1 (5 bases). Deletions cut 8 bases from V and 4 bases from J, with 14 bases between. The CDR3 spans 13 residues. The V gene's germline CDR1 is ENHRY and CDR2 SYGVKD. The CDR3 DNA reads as TGTGCCATCGGGCAGGGAGGCATCTATGGCTACACCTTC. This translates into CAIGQGGIYGYTF.

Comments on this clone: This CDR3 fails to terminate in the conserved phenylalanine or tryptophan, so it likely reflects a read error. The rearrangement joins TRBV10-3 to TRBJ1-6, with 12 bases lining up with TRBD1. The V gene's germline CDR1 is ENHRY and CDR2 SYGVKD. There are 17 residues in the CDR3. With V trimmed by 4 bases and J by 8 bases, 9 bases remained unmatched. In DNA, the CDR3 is TGTGCCATCAGTGCGTGGGACAGGGGGCCTCAGGATTCACCCCTCCACCTT. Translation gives CAISAWDRGPQDSPLHL.

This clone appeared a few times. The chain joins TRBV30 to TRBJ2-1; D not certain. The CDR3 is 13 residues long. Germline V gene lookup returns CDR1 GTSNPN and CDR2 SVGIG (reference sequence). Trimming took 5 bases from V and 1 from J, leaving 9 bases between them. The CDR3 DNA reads TGTGCCTGGGAGAAGTTGTCCTACAATGAGCAGTTCTTC. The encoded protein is CAWEKLSYNEQFF.

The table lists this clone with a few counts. The CDR3 coding sequence is TGTGCCAGCAGCTCCCGGTACGGGGGGGCGGGCACTGAAGCTTTCTTT. Residues: CASSSRYGGAGTEAFF. The rearrangement joins TRBV7-9 to TRBJ1-1; the D gene is possibly TRBD1 (6 bases). V was clipped by 4 bases and J by 4 bases, with 19 bases between them. Germline V gene lookup returns CDR1 SEHNR and CDR2 FQNEAQ (reference sequence). The CDR3 runs to 16 residues.

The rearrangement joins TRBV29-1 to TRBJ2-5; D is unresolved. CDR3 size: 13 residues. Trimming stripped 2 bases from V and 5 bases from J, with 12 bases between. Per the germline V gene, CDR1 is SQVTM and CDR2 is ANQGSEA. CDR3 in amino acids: CSVERLEGETQYF. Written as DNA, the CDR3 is TGCAGCGTTGAAAGGCTCGAAGGGGAGACCCAGTACTTC.